These T cell receptor beta chains were read from a single sample in a study of blood T cell repertoires in COVID-19. Clones were read by immunoSEQ multiplex PCR, and TCRdb kept only the in-frame ones, dropping some. The data contain around 77,000 clones, under 95% of them singletons. Sequencing was done on a sample of peripheral blood. These receptors all stem from a woman of 80 years or more with active or convalescent COVID-19. The CDR3 runs from the conserved cysteine through the conserved F or W. A D gene is named only where the DNA matches it firmly. Some rows mark clone size as missing; the rest say once, few, many or name a class of expanded clone.

TRBD1 | - | TRBJ1-1 | TRBV3-1/TRBV3-2 | CASSRQGVPAFF | TGTGCCAGCAGCCGTCAGGGGGTGCCAGCTTTCTTT
- | - | TRBJ2-3 | TRBV7-2 | CASSLPQGYTDTQYF | TGTGCCAGCAGCTTACCCCAGGGCTACACAGATACGCAGTATTTT
TRBD2 | - | TRBJ2-3 | TRBV6-5 | CASSFLAGAPADTQYF | TGTGCCAGCAGTTTTCTAGCGGGGGCCCCCGCAGATACGCAGTATTTT
TRBD1 | - | TRBJ2-6 | TRBV18 | CASSPQRQGLSSGANVLTF | TGTGCCAGCTCACCACAGAGACAGGGGTTGAGCTCTGGGGCCAACGTCCTGACTTTC
TRBD1 | - | TRBJ2-7 | TRBV6-1 | CASSDKQGSAYEQYF | TGTGCCAGCAGTGACAAACAGGGGTCTGCCTACGAGCAGTACTTC
TRBD2 | - | TRBJ2-7 | TRBV7-2 | CASSPLAGAYEQYF | TGTGCCAGCAGCCCACTAGCGGGGGCCTACGAGCAGTACTTC
- | - | TRBJ2-2 | TRBV7-2 | CASSQPQGKGELFF | TGTGCCAGCAGCCAGCCGCAGGGGAAAGGGGAGCTGTTTTTT
- | - | TRBJ2-1 | TRBV6-6 | CASSPGQVGDNEQFF | TGTGCCAGCAGCCCCGGGCAGGTGGGAGACAATGAGCAGTTCTTC
TRBD1 | - | TRBJ1-2 | TRBV28 | CASRKAYRGRAYGYTF | TGTGCCAGCAGGAAGGCCTACAGGGGACGAGCCTATGGCTACACCTTC
TRBD1 | once | TRBJ1-1 | TRBV5-4 | CASTFRPGQGTREAFF | TGTGCCAGCACCTTCCGACCGGGACAGGGGACCCGTGAAGCTTTCTTT
TRBD1 | once | TRBJ2-3 | TRBV6-5 | CASTRGQGLTDTQYF | TGTGCCAGCACCAGAGGACAGGGATTGACAGATACGCAGTATTTT
TRBD1 | once | TRBJ1-2 | TRBV4-3 | CASSHLDRDYGYTF | TGCGCCAGCAGCCATTTGGACAGGGACTATGGCTACACCTTC
- | - | TRBJ2-3 | TRBV19 | CASTRTSRGVGRDTQYF | TGTGCCAGTACTCGGACTAGCAGGGGGGTTGGACGCGATACGCAGTATTTT
TRBD1 | - | TRBJ2-7 | TRBV19 | CASRQGSSYEQYF | TGTGCCAGCAGACAGGGTAGCTCCTACGAGCAGTACTTC
- | - | TRBJ1-2 | TRBV6-6 | CASYAGEGGYTF | TGTGCCAGCTATGCAGGAGAGGGCGGCTACACCTTC
- | - | TRBJ2-2 | TRBV7-3 | CASSLKEGPPGELFF | TGTGCCAGCAGCTTAAAGGAGGGCCCCCCCGGGGAGCTGTTTTTT
TRBD1 | - | TRBJ2-1 | TRBV28 | CASSAQTGTEGYNEQFF | TGTGCCAGCAGTGCGCAAACCGGGACAGAGGGCTACAATGAGCAGTTCTTC
- | few | TRBJ2-7 | TRBV6-5 | CASSYSWQNYEQYF | TGTGCCAGCAGTTACTCGTGGCAGAACTACGAGCAGTACTTC
TRBD2 | - | TRBJ2-2 | TRBV19 | CASSPVGGTGELFF | TGTGCCAGTAGCCCGGTGGGGGGGACCGGGGAGCTGTTTTTT
TRBD1 | - | TRBJ2-7 | TRBV6-5 | CASSMDRGKYEQYF | TGTGCCAGCAGTATGGACAGGGGCAAATACGAGCAGTACTTC
TRBD1 | - | TRBJ2-7 | TRBV19 | CASKTGQGHYEQYF | TGTGCCAGTAAAACTGGACAGGGTCACTACGAGCAGTACTTC
- | - | TRBJ1-5 | TRBV28 | CASSYTDSNQPQHF | TGTGCCAGCAGTTATACAGATAGCAATCAGCCCCAGCATTTT
- | - | TRBJ1-5 | TRBV6-6 | CATGPGYSNQPQHF | TGTGCCACCGGACCGGGGTATAGCAATCAGCCCCAGCATTTT
- | - | TRBJ1-5 | TRBV2 | CASSGQGIQPQHF | TGTGCCAGCAGTGGGCAGGGCATTCAGCCCCAGCATTTT
- | - | TRBJ1-2 | TRBV27 | CASSFKGHFLGYTF | TGTGCCAGCAGTTTTAAGGGACATTTTTTAGGCTACACCTTC
- | - | TRBJ2-1 | TRBV10-2 | CASSAPNAYNEQFF | TGCGCCAGCAGTGCCCCAAACGCGTACAATGAGCAGTTCTTC
TRBD1 | - | TRBJ1-2 | TRBV2 | CASSVRQGYGYTF | TGTGCCAGCAGTGTACGACAGGGCTATGGCTACACCTTC
- | - | TRBJ2-3 | TRBV21-1 | CASSLRTSGSTDTQYF | TGTGCCAGCAGCCTAAGGACTAGCGGGAGCACAGATACGCAGTATTTT
- | - | TRBJ2-1 | TRBV11-3 | CASSPGRGSYNEQFF | TGTGCCAGCAGCCCTGGGCGGGGCTCCTACAATGAGCAGTTCTTC
- | - | TRBJ1-5 | TRBV12-3/TRBV12-4 | CASSPGSNQPQHF | TGTGCCAGCAGCCCAGGGAGCAATCAGCCCCAGCATTTT
TRBD2 | - | TRBJ2-1 | TRBV11-3 | CASSSGGSYNEQFF | TGTGCCAGCAGCTCGGGGGGGTCTTACAATGAGCAGTTCTTC
TRBD1 | - | TRBJ2-2 | TRBV4-3 | CASRSETGLANTGELFF | TGCGCCAGCAGGTCAGAGACAGGGTTAGCGAACACCGGGGAGCTGTTTTTT
- | - | TRBJ1-2 | TRBV7-8 | CASSLGGDYGYTF | TGTGCCAGCAGCTTGGGGGGAGACTATGGCTACACCTTC
TRBD1 | - | TRBJ2-2 | TRBV6-2/TRBV6-3 | CASSLTGQGTGELFF | TGTGCCAGCAGTCTGACGGGACAGGGCACCGGGGAGCTGTTTTTT
TRBD1 | - | TRBJ1-4 | TRBV27 | CASSLQGGKLFF | TGTGCCAGCAGTTTACAGGGGGGAAAACTGTTTTTT
TRBD1 | - | TRBJ2-7 | TRBV28 | CASSSLPEKDRADEQYF | TGTGCCAGCAGTTCCTTACCCGAGAAGGACAGGGCGGACGAGCAGTACTTC
- | - | TRBJ2-7 | TRBV6-2/TRBV6-3 | CASSYSKSRNRAYEQYF | TGTGCCAGCAGTTACTCGAAATCACGAAACAGAGCCTACGAGCAGTACTTC
TRBD2 | - | TRBJ2-3 | TRBV10-2 | CASSPQRGGKDTQYF | TGCGCCAGCAGTCCTCAGCGGGGGGGCAAAGATACGCAGTATTTT
- | - | TRBJ2-3 | TRBV7-3 | CASSLGDSTDTQYF | TGTGCCAGCAGCCTAGGAGACAGCACAGATACGCAGTATTTT
- | - | TRBJ1-2 | TRBV28 | CASSLYRSQGGGYTF | TGTGCCAGCAGTTTATATAGATCTCAGGGAGGTGGCTACACCTTC
TRBD1 | - | TRBJ2-2 | TRBV4-1 | CASSLDPGQGVGELFF | TGCGCCAGCAGTTTAGACCCGGGACAGGGTGTCGGGGAGCTGTTTTTT
- | - | TRBJ1-5 | TRBV3-1/TRBV3-2 | CASSPQGNKPQHF | TGTGCCAGCAGCCCACAGGGTAATAAGCCCCAGCATTTT